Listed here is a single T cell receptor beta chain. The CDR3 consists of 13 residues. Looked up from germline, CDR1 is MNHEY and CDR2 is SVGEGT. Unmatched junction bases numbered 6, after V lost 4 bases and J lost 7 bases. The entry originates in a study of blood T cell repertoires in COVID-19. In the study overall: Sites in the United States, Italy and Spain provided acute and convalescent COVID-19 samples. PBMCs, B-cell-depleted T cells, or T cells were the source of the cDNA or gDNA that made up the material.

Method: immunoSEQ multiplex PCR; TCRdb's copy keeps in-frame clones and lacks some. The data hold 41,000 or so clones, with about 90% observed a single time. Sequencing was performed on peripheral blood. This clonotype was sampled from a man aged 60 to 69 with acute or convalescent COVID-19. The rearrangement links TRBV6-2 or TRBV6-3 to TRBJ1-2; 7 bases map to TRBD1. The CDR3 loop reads CASSSRQGAGYTF. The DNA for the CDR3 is TGTGCCAGCAGTTCGCGACAGGGAGCTGGCTACACCTTC.